This TCR beta chain was sequenced for a study of cytomegalovirus exposure and HLA in healthy donors. The V and J ends lost 6 bases and 7 bases, in that order; junction bases with no gene match: 12. The CDR3 totals 16 residues. The V gene's germline CDR1 is MDHEN and CDR2 SYDVKM. This clone was picked up a small number of times. A multiplex PCR was run with 60 Vbeta primers and 13 Jbeta primers. Profiling relied on immunoSEQ multiplex PCR, and the TCRdb table lists in-frame clones only, not all of them. The sample holds 100,000 or so clones, 83% seen once. The material sequenced was PBMCs. This sequence originates from a man between 18 and 29 years old in good health and CMV-seronegative. The V and J genes are TRBV28 and TRBJ1-4; 9 nucleotides line up with TRBD1. CDR3 coding DNA: TGTGCCAGCAGCCACTTAACGGGACAGGGAAGTGAAAAACTGTTTTTT. Residues: CASSHLTGQGSEKLFF.